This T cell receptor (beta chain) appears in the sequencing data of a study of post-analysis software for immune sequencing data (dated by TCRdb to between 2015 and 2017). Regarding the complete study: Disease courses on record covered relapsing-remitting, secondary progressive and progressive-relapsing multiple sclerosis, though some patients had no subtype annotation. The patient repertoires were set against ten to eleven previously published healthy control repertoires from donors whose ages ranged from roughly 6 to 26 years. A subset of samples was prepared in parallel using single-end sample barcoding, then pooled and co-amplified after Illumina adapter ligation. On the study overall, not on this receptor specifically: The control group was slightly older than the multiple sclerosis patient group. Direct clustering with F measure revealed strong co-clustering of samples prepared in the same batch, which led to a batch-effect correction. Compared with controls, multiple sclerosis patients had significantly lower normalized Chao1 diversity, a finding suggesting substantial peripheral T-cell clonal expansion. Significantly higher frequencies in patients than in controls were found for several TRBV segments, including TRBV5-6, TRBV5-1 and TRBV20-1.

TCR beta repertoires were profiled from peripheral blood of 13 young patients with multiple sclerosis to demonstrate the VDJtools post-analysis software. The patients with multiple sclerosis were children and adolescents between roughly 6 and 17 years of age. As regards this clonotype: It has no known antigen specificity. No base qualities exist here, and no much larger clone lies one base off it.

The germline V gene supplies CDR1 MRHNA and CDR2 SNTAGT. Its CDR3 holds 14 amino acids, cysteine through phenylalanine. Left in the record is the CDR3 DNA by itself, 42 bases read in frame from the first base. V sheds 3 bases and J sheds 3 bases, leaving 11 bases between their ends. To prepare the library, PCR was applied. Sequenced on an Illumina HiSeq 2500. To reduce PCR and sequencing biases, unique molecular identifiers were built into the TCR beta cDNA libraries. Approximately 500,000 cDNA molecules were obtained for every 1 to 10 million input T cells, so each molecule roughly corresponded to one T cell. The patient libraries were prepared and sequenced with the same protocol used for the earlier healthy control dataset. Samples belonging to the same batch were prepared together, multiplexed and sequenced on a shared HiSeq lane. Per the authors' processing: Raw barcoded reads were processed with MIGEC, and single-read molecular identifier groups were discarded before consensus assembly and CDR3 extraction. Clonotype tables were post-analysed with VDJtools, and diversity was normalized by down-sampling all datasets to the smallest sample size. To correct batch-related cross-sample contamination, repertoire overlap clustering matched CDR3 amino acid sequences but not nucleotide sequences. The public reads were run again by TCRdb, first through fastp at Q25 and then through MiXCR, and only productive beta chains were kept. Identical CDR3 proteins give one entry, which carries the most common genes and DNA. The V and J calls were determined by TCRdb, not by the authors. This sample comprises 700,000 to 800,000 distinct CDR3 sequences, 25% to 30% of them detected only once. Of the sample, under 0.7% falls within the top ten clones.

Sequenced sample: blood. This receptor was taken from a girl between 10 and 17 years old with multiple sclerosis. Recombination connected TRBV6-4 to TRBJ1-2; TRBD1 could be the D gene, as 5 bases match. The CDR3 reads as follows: CASSDQGGYYGYTF. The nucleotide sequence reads TGTGCCAGCAGTGATCAGGGAGGGTACTATGGCTACACCTTC.